Given below is one T cell receptor beta chain in context. Antigen unknown. Multiplex touch-down PCR with TRB-A/B primers amplified rearranged V-D-J TRB sequences. TCRdb redid the calling of the multiplex PCR reads with MiXCR, one entry per CDR3 protein. The sample lists roughly 3,000 distinct CDR3 sequences; about 22% were seen once. This record comes from a study of T cell repertoires in aging, cancer and after chemotherapy. The wider study: Chronic lymphocytic leukemia patients on fludarabine- or bendamustine-based regimens gave paired samples before and after chemotherapy. Study outcomes and limitations: Untreated cancer patients had significantly lower blood TCR diversity than age-matched healthy donors. Across the chemotherapy interval, each cancer cohort showed higher median generation probability, suggesting thymic rebound. These repertoire data do not allow conclusions about immunological memory after chemotherapy.

The V end was cut by 0 bases, the J end by 2 bases, with 8 bases between. CDR3 length equals 14 residues. Germline V gives CDR1 LGHNA, CDR2 YSLEER. Peripheral blood genomic DNA, not sorted cells or RNA, was the template. The clonotype originates from a human donor with a blood cancer. Sequenced input: blood. The chain uses TRBV4-3 and TRBJ2-7; D is possibly TRBD1 (5 bases). The CDR3: CASSQDRETYEQYF. The DNA for the CDR3 is TGCGCCAGCAGCCAAGACAGGGAAACCTACGAGCAGTACTTC.